A selection of T cell receptor beta chains follows, all from one sample in a study of glioma-infiltrating T cells. TCRdb analysed the multiplex PCR reads with MiXCR anew, one entry per CDR3 protein. Here the sample spans about 140,000 distinct CDR3 sequences, approximately 39% being singletons. The sequenced sample consisted of glioma tissue, nonneoplastic brain tissue, or PBMCs (not recorded which). All receptors come from a human donor with low-grade glioma or glioblastoma, undergoing nonglioma brain surgery, or in good health (not recorded which). Both conserved end residues are part of each CDR3. Fields, in order: J gene, D gene, clone size, V gene, CDR3 protein, CDR3 DNA. A D gene is named only where the DNA matches it firmly. For some rows the clone size is stated as once, few or many, or as a class when expanded; others skip it.

TRBJ2-1,TRBD2,-,TRBV2,CASSAGLAGVEQFF,TGTGCCAGCAGTGCGGGACTAGCGGGAGTTGAGCAGTTCTTC
TRBJ1-1,TRBD1,-,TRBV10-3,CAISQRTGETEAFF,TGTGCCATCAGTCAAAGGACAGGGGAGACTGAAGCTTTCTTT
TRBJ1-5,-,few,TRBV6-2/TRBV6-3,CASTRGGVRSNQPQHF,TGTGCCAGCACCAGGGGAGGGGTTCGGAGCAATCAGCCCCAGCATTTT
TRBJ1-4,TRBD1,few,TRBV27,CASRSAGGSNEKLFF,TGTGCCAGCAGATCAGCAGGGGGCTCGAATGAAAAACTGTTTTTT
TRBJ2-1,TRBD2,-,TRBV2,CASGTRDEQFF,TGTGCCAGCGGGACTAGAGACGAGCAGTTCTTC
TRBJ2-1,TRBD1,few,TRBV7-8,CASSLYGQGVDNEQFF,TGTGCCAGCAGCTTATACGGACAGGGTGTCGACAATGAGCAGTTCTTC
TRBJ2-5,TRBD1,-,TRBV20-1,CSAPTGGLETQYF,TGCAGTGCCCCGACAGGGGGTTTAGAGACCCAGTACTTC
TRBJ1-1,-,-,TRBV6-1,CASKFRLTEAFF,TGTGCCAGCAAGTTTAGGTTAACTGAAGCTTTCTTT
TRBJ1-5,-,-,TRBV12-3/TRBV12-4,CASSLRGARDQPQHF,TGTGCCAGCAGTTTAAGGGGGGCAAGGGATCAGCCCCAGCATTTT
TRBJ1-1,TRBD1,-,TRBV13,CASTVGTVNTEAFF,TGTGCCAGCACCGTTGGGACAGTGAACACTGAAGCTTTCTTT
TRBJ2-7,TRBD2,-,TRBV20-1,CSARSPAGGAYEQYF,TGCAGTGCTAGATCCCCGGCGGGGGGGGCCTACGAGCAGTACTTC
TRBJ2-3,-,-,TRBV6-1,CASKKPGIADTQYF,TGTGCCAGCAAAAAGCCCGGAATCGCAGATACGCAGTATTTT